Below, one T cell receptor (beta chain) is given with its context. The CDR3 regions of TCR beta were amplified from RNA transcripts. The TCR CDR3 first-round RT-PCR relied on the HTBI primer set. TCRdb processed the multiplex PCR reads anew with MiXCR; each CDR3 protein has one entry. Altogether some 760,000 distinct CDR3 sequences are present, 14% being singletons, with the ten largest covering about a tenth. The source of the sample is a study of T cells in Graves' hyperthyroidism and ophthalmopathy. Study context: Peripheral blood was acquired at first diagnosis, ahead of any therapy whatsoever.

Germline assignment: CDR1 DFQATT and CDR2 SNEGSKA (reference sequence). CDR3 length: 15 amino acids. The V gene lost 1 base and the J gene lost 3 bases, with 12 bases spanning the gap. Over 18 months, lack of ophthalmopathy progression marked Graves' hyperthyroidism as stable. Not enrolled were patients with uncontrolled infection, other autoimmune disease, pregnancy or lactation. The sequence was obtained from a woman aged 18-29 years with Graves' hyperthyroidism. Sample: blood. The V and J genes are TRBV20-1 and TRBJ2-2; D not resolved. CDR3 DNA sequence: TGCAGTGCTAGAGGCTCCGGCGGAGACACCGGGGAGCTGTTTTTT. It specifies CSARGSGGDTGELFF.